This T cell receptor beta chain was captured in a study of cytomegalovirus exposure and HLA in healthy donors. General study points: Prediction of most subjects' HLA-A and HLA-B alleles by TCR beta sequences was reportedly accurate. In an earlier analysis, in 620 or so donors, most V segments appeared productive either ~87% or ~30% of the time. In a later analysis, common viral pathogens appeared linked to several of the most significant clusters. A later examination showed that TCR association rates differed by HLA locus, with DRB1 most and HLA-C fewest.

CDR3 length: 12 amino acids. Germline V gene sequence: CDR1 SGHAT, CDR2 FQNNGV. V was shortened by 2 bases and J by 10 bases, with 8 bases between the two germline ends. The PCR made use of 60 Vbeta and 13 Jbeta primers. Generated by immunoSEQ multiplex PCR, the TCRdb table keeps only in-frame clones and is missing some. The sample lists 110,000 or so clones, under 90% occurring once. With respect to this clone: Its antigen is unidentified.

The receptor was isolated from a woman aged 18-29 years in good health and CMV-seronegative. Source material: PBMCs. This chain uses TRBV11-2 with TRBJ1-4, with D unclear. The DNA of the CDR3 is TGTGCCAGCAGCTTATCAGGTTCAAAACTGTTTTTT. Encoded protein: CASSLSGSKLFF.